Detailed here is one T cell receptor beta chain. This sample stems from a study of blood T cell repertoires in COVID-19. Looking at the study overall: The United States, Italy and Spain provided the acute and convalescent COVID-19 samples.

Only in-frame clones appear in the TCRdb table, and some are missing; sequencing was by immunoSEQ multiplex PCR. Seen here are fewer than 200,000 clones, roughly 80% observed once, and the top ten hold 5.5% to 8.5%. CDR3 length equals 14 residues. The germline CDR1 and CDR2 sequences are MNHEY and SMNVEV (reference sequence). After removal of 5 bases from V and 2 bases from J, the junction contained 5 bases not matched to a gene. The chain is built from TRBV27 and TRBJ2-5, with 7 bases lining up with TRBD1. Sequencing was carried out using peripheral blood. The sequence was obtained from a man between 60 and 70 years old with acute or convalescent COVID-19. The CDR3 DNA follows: TGTGCCAGCAGTCCCGGGACAGCTCAAGAGACCCAGTACTTC. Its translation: CASSPGTAQETQYF.